These T cell receptor beta chains were read from a single sample in a study of a mutant IDH1 vaccine in newly diagnosed glioma. For these receptors, no antigen is known. Sequencing used immunoSEQ multiplex PCR; TCRdb keeps in-frame clones, though not all of them. The sample carries under 50,000 clones, 91% recorded once. Sequenced here: PBMCs, sampled from a glioma patient whose treatment included an IDH1 peptide vaccine. The receptors were sampled from a man aged 45-65 years with glioma. Each CDR3 is given with its conserved first and last residue. D genes are given only for firm matches. The size field is filled for only some rows; it gives once, few, many or a size class.

d_call | clone_size | j_call | v_call | cdr3_nt | cdr3_aa
- | - | TRBJ2-2 | TRBV30 | TGTGCCTGGAGGACCCTGGCAGGGCTCACCGGGGAGCTGTTTTTT | CAWRTLAGLTGELFF
- | - | TRBJ2-7 | TRBV7-6 | TGTGCCAGCAGCGGTTTAGCATCTTACGAGCAGTACTTC | CASSGLASYEQYF
TRBD1 | - | TRBJ2-3 | TRBV7-9 | TGTGCCAGCAGCCGACAGGGCAGCACAGATACGCAGTATTTT | CASSRQGSTDTQYF
TRBD1 | - | TRBJ2-7 | TRBV28 | TGTGCCAGCACACAGGGGGGAGATGAGCAGTACTTC | CASTQGGDEQYF
TRBD1 | - | TRBJ1-6 | TRBV6-5 | TGTGCCAGCAGTTATGGACAGGGGTCTCCACCCCTCCACTTT | CASSYGQGSPPLHF
TRBD1 | - | TRBJ2-7 | TRBV2 | TGTGCCAGCACCATGACAGGGGGATACGAGCAGTACTTC | CASTMTGGYEQYF
TRBD2 | - | TRBJ2-5 | TRBV10-3 | TGTGCCATCAGCGACGCGGGAGCTGGTCGGTCGGAGACCCAGTACTTC | CAISDAGAGRSETQYF
- | - | TRBJ1-6 | TRBV4-3 | TGCGCCAGCAGCCAAGGTCGTACGGCCAACCTCCACTTT | CASSQGRTANLHF
TRBD1 | - | TRBJ1-6 | TRBV7-9 | TGTGCCAGCAGCCTCCGGGACAGCGCTTCTAATTCACCCCTCCACTTT | CASSLRDSASNSPLHF
TRBD1 | - | TRBJ1-1 | TRBV7-9 | TGTGCCAGCAGCTTAGTTTTAGGGACAGGGGAAGCTTTCTTT | CASSLVLGTGEAFF
- | - | TRBJ2-3 | TRBV7-2 | TGTGCCAGCAGTCCCCGGGCCCTCCCCACAGATACGCAGTATTTT | CASSPRALPTDTQYF
- | - | TRBJ1-2 | TRBV7-9 | TGTGCCAGCAGCTTAGGTGCGGACAACTATGGCTACACCTTC | CASSLGADNYGYTF
TRBD1 | - | TRBJ1-5 | TRBV19 | TGTGCCAGCAAGAAGGGACAGACTCATCAGCCCCAGCATTTT | CASKKGQTHQPQHF
- | - | TRBJ1-2 | TRBV5-4 | TGTGCCAGCAGCTCTCGGGGCAGCAACTATGGCTACACCTTC | CASSSRGSNYGYTF
TRBD1 | - | TRBJ1-4 | TRBV19 | TGTGCCAGTAGGAGGGACAGAAGTGCAACTAATGAAAAACTGTTTTTT | CASRRDRSATNEKLFF
TRBD2 | - | TRBJ2-1 | TRBV19 | TGTGCCAGTAGTATTCCTAGCGGCTACAATGAGCAGTTCTTC | CASSIPSGYNEQFF
TRBD2 | - | TRBJ2-1 | TRBV4-2 | TGTGCCAGCAGCCAAGTCGGACTAGCGGGAGGGGAGACCAATGAGCAGTTCTTC | CASSQVGLAGGETNEQFF
- | - | TRBJ2-3 | TRBV10-3 | TGTGCCATCAGTGAGTCTGAGGCGAGGGCAGATACGCAGTATTTT | CAISESEARADTQYF
- | - | TRBJ1-5 | TRBV27 | TGTGCCAGCAGGACTTATAGCAATCAGCCCCAGCATTTT | CASRTYSNQPQHF
- | - | TRBJ2-6 | TRBV7-8 | TGTGCCAGCAGCATTAGGAGTGGGGCCAACGTCCTGACTTTC | CASSIRSGANVLTF
TRBD1 | - | TRBJ2-7 | TRBV4-2 | TGTGCCAGCAGCCAAGTGGTGACAGGGGATACTACCTACGAGCAGTACTTC | CASSQVVTGDTTYEQYF
- | - | TRBJ2-2 | TRBV6-6 | TGTGCCAGCGATGCGGCAGTCAGCACCGGGGAGCTGTTTTTT | CASDAAVSTGELFF
- | few | TRBJ2-1 | TRBV11-2 | TGTGCCAGCAGCTTACGAATGGACAGATCCTACAATGAGCAGTTCTTC | CASSLRMDRSYNEQFF
- | - | TRBJ2-2 | TRBV19 | TGTGCCAGTAGTATGGCGGGGAGAGGGGAGCTGTTTTTT | CASSMAGRGELFF
- | - | TRBJ2-5 | TRBV2 | TGTGCCAGCAGTGACCGGGGTCGCGAGACCCAGTACTTC | CASSDRGRETQYF
- | - | TRBJ2-5 | TRBV9 | TGTGCCAGCAGCACCACGGGACACGGTGTCCAAGAGACCCAGTACTTC | CASSTTGHGVQETQYF
- | - | TRBJ1-6 | TRBV5-5 | TGTGCCAGCAGCGTAATGTTGAGGGGGGAGTCACCCCTCCACTTT | CASSVMLRGESPLHF
TRBD2 | - | TRBJ2-1 | TRBV19 | TGTGCCAGTAGAAGACTAGCTGCCGCCTCCTACAATGAGCAGTTCTTC | CASRRLAAASYNEQFF
- | - | TRBJ1-4 | TRBV19 | TGTGCCAGTTATCCTGGACGGCCTAATGAAAAACTGTTTTTT | CASYPGRPNEKLFF
TRBD2 | - | TRBJ2-7 | TRBV4-1 | TGCGCCAGCAGCCAAACCCAGTTAGCGGGGGGAACCTACGAGCAGTACTTC | CASSQTQLAGGTYEQYF
- | few | TRBJ2-1 | TRBV6-1 | TGTGCCAGCAGTGAAGGGGATGGGGCCGGTGAGCAGTTCTTC | CASSEGDGAGEQFF